The 20 T cell receptor beta chains below all came from one sample that was sequenced in a study of blood T cell repertoires in COVID-19. TCRdb's copy holds only in-frame clones and misses some; the assay was immunoSEQ multiplex PCR. This sample has some 330,000 clones, with 92% found just once. The specimen was PBMCs or T cells enriched from blood (not recorded which). Receptor source: a woman in her 30s who had recovered from COVID-19.

This chain uses TRBV28 with TRBJ2-2; 9 bases are a match to TRBD1. V gave up 5 bases and J gave up 4 bases; unmatched junction bases: 8. This CDR3 has 16 residues. Germline CDR1 is MDHEN and CDR2 is SYDVKM. CDR3 residues: CASSPEGQGITGELFF. Here the CDR3 DNA reads TGTGCCAGCAGTCCAGAGGGACAGGGTATCACCGGGGAGCTGTTTTTT.

V is TRBV19 and J is TRBJ1-3, with unresolved D. The CDR3 runs to 13 residues. V lost 3 bases and J 8 bases, leaving 11 bases between the germline ends. Germline CDR1 reads LNHDA; CDR2 reads SQIVND (reference sequence). The CDR3 is CASSMVEADTIYF. The DNA for the CDR3 is TGTGCCAGTAGTATGGTTGAGGCGGACACCATATATTTT.

The chain links TRBV6-2 or TRBV6-3 to TRBJ1-2, with D perhaps matching TRBD1 (5 bases). The CDR3 contains 11 residues. Germline CDR1 MNHEY, CDR2 SVGEGT. V was cut by 6 bases and J by 6 bases, with 8 bases left in between. The DNA for the CDR3 is TGTGCCAGCAGCCCACAGGATGGCTACACCTTC. As protein: CASSPQDGYTF.

This chain connects TRBV7-2 to TRBJ2-1; D remains unclear. The CDR3 is made up of 15 amino acids. V was pared by 1 base and J by 6 bases, with 13 bases between. Germline V CDR1 and CDR2: SGHTA, FQGNSA. The CDR3: CASSLGRPRSNEQFF. In DNA, the CDR3 is TGTGCCAGCAGCTTAGGGCGGCCCCGAAGCAATGAGCAGTTCTTC.

The genes are TRBV9 and TRBJ2-3, with D possibly TRBD2 on 7 matching bases. CDR1 and CDR2 (germline): SGDLS, YYNGEE. The CDR3 covers 16 residues. V was cut by 4 bases and J by 3 bases, with 18 bases left in between. CDR3 DNA sequence: TGTGCCAGCAGCCCAGGGGCGGGAGCTGGGACAGATACGCAGTATTTT. Protein product: CASSPGAGAGTDTQYF.

A single count supports this clone. The V call is TRBV19, the J call TRBJ1-1, with D perhaps matching TRBD1 (5 bases). Trimming shortened V by 4 bases and J by 6 bases, and 9 bases separated the two germline ends. The germline CDR1 and CDR2 sequences are LNHDA and SQIVND (reference sequence). This CDR3 contains 12 residues. CDR3 sequence reads: CASSRTRSEAFF. The CDR3, as DNA: TGTGCCAGTAGTAGGACAAGGTCTGAAGCTTTCTTT.

This rearrangement joins TRBV29-1 to TRBJ2-7; D perhaps matches TRBD1 (6 bases). Germline loops: CDR1 SQVTM, CDR2 ANQGSEA. The CDR3 runs to 12 residues. V was shortened by 3 bases and J by 7 bases, with 13 bases between the two germline ends. This CDR3 is CSVDTGTREQYF. The CDR3 nucleotides read TGCAGCGTTGACACAGGGACCAGGGAGCAGTACTTC.

The chain uses TRBV5-6 and TRBJ2-7; 14 bases align to TRBD2. This CDR3 region has 15 residues. The junction had 2 bases not matched to a gene; V was cut back by 2 bases and J by 4 bases. Germline V gene sequence: CDR1 SGHDT, CDR2 YYEEEE. CDR3 coding DNA: TGTGCCAGCAGCTTAGGACTAGCGGGAGGATACGAGCAGTACTTC. Encoded protein: CASSLGLAGGYEQYF.

This clone was observed a single time. V and J are TRBV19 and TRBJ2-2; TRBD1 agrees at 8 bases. The CDR3 has 17 amino acids. After removal of 5 bases from V and 3 bases from J, the junction contained 11 bases not matched to a gene. CDR1 is LNHDA, CDR2 SQIVND, per germline (reference sequence). The DNA for the CDR3 is TGTGCCAGTAGTCTGCGCGAGACAGGGGCGGACACCGGGGAGCTGTTTTTT. It yields the protein CASSLRETGADTGELFF. Together with reference TRBV19 and TRBJ2-2, the CDR3 gives the full variable domain: DGGITQSPKYLFRKEGQNVTLSCEQNLNHDAMYWYRQDPGQGLRLIYYSQIVNDFQKGDIAEGYSVSREKKESFPLTVTSAQKNPTAFYLCASSLRETGADTGELFFGEGSRLTVL.

The chain uses TRBV28 and TRBJ1-6, with D maybe TRBD1 (6 bases). Per the germline V gene, CDR1 is MDHEN and CDR2 is SYDVKM. Trimming left V 4 bases short and J 7 bases short, with 17 bases between. The CDR3 is made up of 16 amino acids. In nucleotides, the CDR3 is TGTGCCAGCAGTTCTGGACAGCCGCTACCGAATTCACCCCTCCACTTT. This sequence encodes CASSSGQPLPNSPLHF. The whole variable domain, filled in from reference TRBV28 and TRBJ1-6, reads DVKVTQSSRYLVKRTGEKVFLECVQDMDHENMFWYRQDPGLGLRLIYFSYDVKMKEKGDIPEGYSVSREKKERFSLILESASTNQTSMYLCASSSGQPLPNSPLHFGNGTRLTVT.

This chain joins TRBV4-1 and TRBJ1-2; TRBD1 matches at 10 bases. Germline CDR1 reads MGHRA; CDR2 reads YSYEKL. V lost 0 bases to trimming and J lost 6 bases; unmatched junction nucleotides: 7. The CDR3 contains 16 residues. CDR3 amino acids: CASSQDLRQGANGYTF. CDR3 bases: TGCGCCAGCAGCCAAGACTTGCGACAGGGGGCGAATGGCTACACCTTC.

The gene calls are TRBV19 and TRBJ2-6; a possible D gene is TRBD1 (6 bases). V was clipped by 3 bases and J by 2 bases, with 11 bases between them. The CDR3 spans 16 residues. The V gene's germline CDR1 is LNHDA and CDR2 SQIVND (reference sequence). The CDR3 sequence: CASSIFRGTGANVLTF. The DNA for the CDR3 is TGTGCCAGTAGTATTTTTAGGGGGACTGGGGCCAACGTCCTGACTTTC.

The chain has TRBV18 and TRBJ2-7; D not resolved. Between the trimmed V and J ends, which lost 0 bases and 3 bases, there was a span of 15 bases. CDR3 length equals 16 residues. Germline CDR1 KGHSH, CDR2 LQKENI. The CDR3 nucleotides are TGTGCCAGCTCACCACCGGGCACCGCTACCTTCTACGAGCAGTACTTC. Encoded protein: CASSPPGTATFYEQYF.

The chain recombines TRBV28 with TRBJ2-7; 7 positions agree with TRBD2. This CDR3 has 14 amino acids. V lost 3 bases and J lost 3; bases outside the gene matches: 5. Germline lookup yields CDR1 MDHEN and CDR2 SYDVKM. CDR3: CASSFGGGNYEQYF. The CDR3 nucleotides read TGTGCCAGCAGTTTCGGCGGGGGAAACTACGAGCAGTACTTC.

The rearrangement joins TRBV18 to TRBJ1-4; 8 nucleotides line up with TRBD1. The CDR3 totals 15 residues. After removal of 2 bases from V and 7 bases from J, the junction contained 6 bases not matched to a gene. Germline V CDR1 and CDR2: KGHSH, LQKENI. CDR3 sequence: CASSPTRGQGEKLFF. CDR3 DNA sequence: TGTGCCAGCTCACCAACCAGGGGGCAGGGTGAAAAACTGTTTTTT.

The rearrangement links TRBV7-9 to TRBJ2-7, with D unclear. Germline V gene sequence: CDR1 SEHNR, CDR2 FQNEAQ (reference sequence). The CDR3 consists of 14 residues. The V end lost 4 bases, the J end lost 2 bases, and 12 bases lay between the germline ends. This CDR3 is CASSYGTEPYEQYF. CDR3 DNA: TGTGCCAGCAGCTATGGTACAGAGCCCTACGAGCAGTACTTC. The whole variable domain, remainder taken from reference TRBV7-9 and TRBJ2-7, is DTGVSQNPRHKITKRGQNVTFRCDPISEHNRLYWYRQTLGQGPEFLTYFQNEAQLEKSRLLSDRFSAERPKGSFSTLEIQRTEQGDSAMYLCASSYGTEPYEQYFGPGTRLTVT.

The gene calls are TRBV28 and TRBJ1-5; no clear D gene. Germline values: CDR1 MDHEN, CDR2 SYDVKM. V was pared by 3 bases and J by 2 bases, with 8 bases between. CDR3 length: 14 amino acids. The CDR3 nucleotides read TGTGCCAGCAGTTTTTTAGTGGGCAATCAGCCCCAGCATTTT. Its translation: CASSFLVGNQPQHF.

This chain uses TRBV4-1 with TRBJ1-2; the D gene is possibly TRBD1 (5 bases). The CDR3 totals 22 residues. V was clipped by 1 base and J by 3 bases, with 33 bases between them. Germline CDR1 is MGHRA and CDR2 is YSYEKL. The CDR3 DNA follows: TGCGCCAGCAGCCAAGTGACCCGCGAACGCGGGACGGACGGCACTCTAGACTATGGCTACACCTTC. It translates to CASSQVTRERGTDGTLDYGYTF.

This clone was counted a single time. The chain recombines TRBV7-2 with TRBJ1-5, with TRBD1 as a possible D gene (6 bases). CDR1 is SGHTA and CDR2 is FQGNSA in the germline V gene. Trimming took 4 bases from V and 6 from J, leaving 16 bases between them. The CDR3 is 15 residues long. Here the CDR3 reads CASSSRGGLGQPQHF. Here the CDR3 DNA reads TGTGCCAGCAGCTCCCGGGGGGGGCTTGGTCAGCCCCAGCATTTT.

This rearrangement joins TRBV7-9 to TRBJ2-3, with D tentatively TRBD2 (6 bases). Between the trimmed V and J ends, which lost 4 bases and 1 base, there was a span of 15 bases. This CDR3 is built from 16 residues. Germline values: CDR1 SEHNR, CDR2 FQNEAQ (reference sequence). CDR3 sequence: CASSWGESRGTDTQYF. CDR3 sequence (DNA): TGTGCCAGCAGCTGGGGGGAATCGCGGGGCACAGATACGCAGTATTTT.